A selection of T cell receptor beta chains follows, all from one sample in a study of cytomegalovirus exposure and HLA in healthy donors. Libraries were prepared by immunoSEQ multiplex PCR; TCRdb keeps only in-frame clonotypes and omits some of them. The sample holds 150,000 or so clones, about 80% seen once. The sample taken for sequencing was PBMCs. These receptors all stem from a man under 40 in good health and CMV-seropositive. CDR3s include the opening cysteine and the closing phenylalanine or tryptophan. A D gene is named only where the DNA matches it firmly. Size values are once, few and many counts, or a class for expanded clones, and some rows have none.

d_call,clone_size,v_call,j_call,cdr3_aa,cdr3_nt
TRBD2,NA,TRBV28,TRBJ2-1,CASSRLAGRNEQFF,TGTGCCAGCAGCCGACTAGCGGGCAGGAATGAGCAGTTCTTC
NA,once,TRBV27,TRBJ1-5,CASREGGTINQPQHF,TGTGCCAGCAGGGAGGGAGGGACAATTAATCAGCCCCAGCATTTT
TRBD2,few,TRBV10-2,TRBJ2-1,CASRIAGGGNEQFF,TGCGCCAGCAGAATAGCGGGAGGGGGAAATGAGCAGTTCTTC
NA,NA,TRBV28,TRBJ2-7,CASSRDSSLYEQYF,TGTGCCAGCAGTCGGGACTCGTCCCTTTACGAGCAGTACTTC
NA,NA,TRBV6-5,TRBJ1-1,CASSRTENTEAFF,TGTGCCAGCAGTAGGACAGAGAACACTGAAGCTTTCTTT
TRBD2,NA,TRBV2,TRBJ2-7,CASSVDRLAGRSYEQYF,TGTGCCAGCAGTGTGGACAGACTAGCGGGACGCTCCTACGAGCAGTACTTC
TRBD1,few,TRBV6-5,TRBJ1-5,CASSGTGGNQPQHF,TGTGCCAGCAGTGGGACAGGGGGCAATCAGCCCCAGCATTTT
NA,NA,TRBV19,TRBJ1-5,CASSFGLSYQPQHF,TGTGCCAGTAGTTTCGGACTTAGTTATCAGCCCCAGCATTTT
NA,NA,TRBV30,TRBJ1-1,CAWSELMNTEAFF,TGTGCCTGGAGCGAGCTCATGAACACTGAAGCTTTCTTT
TRBD2,NA,TRBV7-6,TRBJ2-1,CASSFSGGYNEQFF,TGTGCCAGCAGCTTTAGCGGGGGGTACAATGAGCAGTTCTTC
TRBD2,once,TRBV7-9,TRBJ2-1,CASSRTSGSLNEQFF,TGTGCCAGCAGCCGAACTAGCGGGAGTTTGAATGAGCAGTTCTTC
TRBD1,NA,TRBV28,TRBJ1-3,CASFTGERNTIYF,TGTGCCAGTTTTACAGGGGAGCGAAACACCATATATTTT
TRBD2,NA,TRBV7-8,TRBJ2-1,CASSLARTSGNEQFF,TGTGCCAGCAGCTTAGCGAGGACTAGCGGGAATGAGCAGTTCTTC
TRBD2,NA,TRBV10-1,TRBJ2-1,CASSDLAGARGNEQFF,TGCGCCAGCAGTGATTTAGCGGGGGCCCGGGGGAATGAGCAGTTCTTC
NA,NA,TRBV7-9,TRBJ1-1,CSSRGYTEAFF,TGTTCCTCGCGTGGTTACACTGAAGCTTTCTTT
TRBD1,NA,TRBV7-6,TRBJ1-5,CASSSGTGGNQPQHF,TGTGCCAGCAGCTCCGGGACAGGAGGCAATCAGCCCCAGCATTTT
NA,NA,TRBV2,TRBJ1-6,CASSELQGGSPLHF,TGTGCCAGCAGTGAACTACAGGGCGGCTCACCCCTCCACTTT
TRBD2,NA,TRBV7-2,TRBJ2-7,CASSLAGTSGLSYEQYF,TGTGCCAGCAGCTTAGCTGGGACTAGCGGATTATCCTACGAGCAGTACTTC
TRBD1,NA,TRBV4-1,TRBJ2-7,CASSHLTGSRYEQYF,TGCGCCAGCAGCCACCTGACAGGGAGCAGGTACGAGCAGTACTTC
TRBD1,NA,TRBV5-1,TRBJ2-7,CASSPGTGASTYEQYF,TGCGCCAGCAGCCCAGGGACAGGAGCGTCCACCTACGAGCAGTACTTC
NA,NA,TRBV4-1,TRBJ1-2,CASSQGFGVGYGYTF,TGCGCCAGCAGCCAAGGGTTCGGGGTGGGCTATGGCTACACCTTC
TRBD1,NA,TRBV30,TRBJ2-3,CAWSVDRASTDTQYF,TGTGCCTGGAGTGTAGACAGGGCTAGCACAGATACGCAGTATTTT
TRBD1,NA,TRBV28,TRBJ1-5,CASSFLGQGSNQPQHF,TGTGCCAGCAGTTTCCTTGGACAGGGTAGCAATCAGCCCCAGCATTTT
NA,NA,TRBV19,TRBJ2-7,CASSERLGPPYEQYF,TGTGCCAGTAGTGAGCGACTAGGTCCGCCCTACGAGCAGTACTTC
TRBD2,NA,TRBV27,TRBJ2-1,CASSSSGLAGWQFF,TGTGCCAGCAGTTCGTCGGGACTAGCGGGGTGGCAGTTCTTC
NA,NA,TRBV6-1,TRBJ1-6,CASTRDLGNSPLHF,TGTGCCAGCACCCGGGACTTAGGTAATTCACCCCTCCACTTT
TRBD2,NA,TRBV9,TRBJ2-3,CASSGIAGGTDTQYF,TGTGCCAGCAGCGGAATAGCGGGAGGCACAGATACGCAGTATTTT
NA,NA,TRBV4-2,TRBJ2-3,CASSQGTIPQDTQYF,TGTGCCAGCAGCCAAGGGACTATCCCCCAAGATACGCAGTATTTT
NA,NA,TRBV27,TRBJ2-7,CASSLSRQSYEQYF,TGTGCCAGCAGTTTATCGAGACAAAGCTACGAGCAGTACTTC
NA,NA,TRBV30,TRBJ1-1,CAWSVQVNTEAFF,TGTGCCTGGAGTGTACAAGTTAACACTGAAGCTTTCTTT
TRBD2,NA,TRBV6-1,TRBJ2-3,CASSLSGILTDTQYF,TGTGCCAGCAGTTTGAGCGGGATTTTAACAGATACGCAGTATTTT
TRBD1,NA,TRBV28,TRBJ1-5,CASSLDREVFQPQHF,TGTGCCAGCAGCCTGGACAGGGAGGTGTTTCAGCCCCAGCATTTT
TRBD1,NA,TRBV28,TRBJ2-7,CASSFPGDRGYEQYF,TGTGCCAGCAGTTTCCCGGGGGACAGGGGATACGAGCAGTACTTC
TRBD2,NA,TRBV4-1,TRBJ2-2,CASSQERGGPPTGELFF,TGCGCCAGCAGCCAAGAGCGGGGGGGTCCCCCAACCGGGGAGCTGTTTTTT
NA,NA,TRBV9,TRBJ1-3,CASSPVRENTIYF,TGTGCCAGCAGCCCGGTTCGGGAAAACACCATATATTTT
TRBD1,NA,TRBV9,TRBJ1-3,CASSAYRGAGNTIYF,TGTGCCAGCAGCGCCTACAGGGGTGCGGGAAACACCATATATTTT
NA,NA,TRBV19,TRBJ1-4,CASSHREKLFF,TGTGCCAGCAGTCACCGGGAAAAACTGTTTTTT
TRBD2,NA,TRBV5-4,TRBJ2-3,CASSSSRGGAEDTQYF,TGTGCCAGCAGCTCTAGTCGCGGGGGGGCAGAAGATACGCAGTATTTT
TRBD1,NA,TRBV7-6,TRBJ1-5,CASSGGQGSNQPQHF,TGTGCCAGCAGCGGGGGACAGGGAAGCAATCAGCCCCAGCATTTT
NA,medium-sized,TRBV19,TRBJ1-4,CASRRRTVEKLFF,TGTGCCAGTAGGAGGAGGACAGTTGAAAAACTGTTTTTT
NA,NA,TRBV28,TRBJ2-7,CASRLSSYEQYF,TGTGCCAGTCGACTGAGCTCCTACGAGCAGTACTTC
TRBD1,NA,TRBV9,TRBJ2-5,CASSPRTGSVETQYF,TGTGCCAGCAGCCCGCGGACAGGGTCGGTAGAGACCCAGTACTTC
TRBD2,NA,TRBV5-1,TRBJ2-3,CASSLRSGVGSDTQYF,TGCGCCAGCAGCTTGAGGAGCGGGGTCGGATCAGATACGCAGTATTTT
TRBD1,NA,TRBV15,TRBJ1-4,CATSRDRLNEKLFF,TGTGCCACCAGCCGGGACAGGCTCAATGAAAAACTGTTTTTT
TRBD1,NA,TRBV30,TRBJ1-5,CALAKQGTSNQPQHF,TGTGCCTTGGCAAAACAGGGGACTAGCAATCAGCCCCAGCATTTT
TRBD2,NA,TRBV5-4,TRBJ2-4,CASTPFLAGGPDIQYF,TGTGCCAGCACCCCCTTCCTAGCGGGAGGGCCTGACATTCAGTACTTC
NA,NA,TRBV10-1,TRBJ2-1,CASSETGNGHNEQFF,TGCGCCAGCAGTGAAACAGGGAACGGCCACAATGAGCAGTTCTTC
NA,NA,TRBV18,TRBJ2-5,CASSPPAVETQYF,TGTGCCAGCTCCCCCCCCGCGGTGGAGACCCAGTACTTC
NA,once,TRBV29-1,TRBJ2-5,CSARQDGETQYF,TGCAGCGCCCGACAGGACGGGGAGACCCAGTACTTC
NA,NA,TRBV18,TRBJ1-6,CASSPTEGTNSPLHF,TGTGCCAGCTCACCAACGGAGGGGACTAATTCACCCCTCCACTTT
TRBD1,NA,TRBV18,TRBJ2-5,CASSPMETGVREQYF,TGTGCCAGCTCACCAATGGAGACAGGGGTGAGGGAGCAGTACTTC
NA,once,TRBV15,TRBJ1-4,CATSSGRVRPEKLFF,TGTGCCACCAGCAGTGGCCGGGTCCGGCCCGAAAAACTGTTTTTT
NA,NA,TRBV6-1,TRBJ2-2,CASSEVTGRTGELFF,TGTGCCAGCAGTGAAGTTACAGGACGCACCGGGGAGCTGTTTTTT
NA,NA,TRBV21-1,TRBJ2-5,CASSEETSGSGETQYF,TGTGCCAGCAGTGAAGAGACTAGCGGGAGTGGAGAGACCCAGTACTTC
NA,few,TRBV6-4,TRBJ1-2,CASRGPGPYGYTF,TGTGCCAGCAGAGGCCCAGGTCCTTATGGCTACACCTTC